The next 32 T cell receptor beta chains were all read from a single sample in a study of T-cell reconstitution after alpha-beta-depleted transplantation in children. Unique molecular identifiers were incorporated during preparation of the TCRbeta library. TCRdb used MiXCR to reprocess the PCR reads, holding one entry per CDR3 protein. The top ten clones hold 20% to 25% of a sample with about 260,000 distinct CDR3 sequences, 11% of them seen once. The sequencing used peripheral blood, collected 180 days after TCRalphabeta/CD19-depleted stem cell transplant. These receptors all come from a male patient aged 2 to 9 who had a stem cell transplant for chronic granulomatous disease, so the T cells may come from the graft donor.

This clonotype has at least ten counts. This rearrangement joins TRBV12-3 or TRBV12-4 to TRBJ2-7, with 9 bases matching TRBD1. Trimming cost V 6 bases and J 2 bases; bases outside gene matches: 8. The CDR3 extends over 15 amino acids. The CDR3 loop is CASRPRTGATYEQYF. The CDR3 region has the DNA TGTGCCAGCAGGCCAAGGACAGGGGCTACCTACGAGCAGTACTTC.

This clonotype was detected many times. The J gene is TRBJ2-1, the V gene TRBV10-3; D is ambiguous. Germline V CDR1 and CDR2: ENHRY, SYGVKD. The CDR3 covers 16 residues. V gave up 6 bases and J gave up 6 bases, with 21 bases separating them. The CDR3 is CAIRGVPLTPGNEQFF. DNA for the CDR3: TGTGCCATCAGGGGCGTCCCGCTCACACCGGGCAATGAGCAGTTCTTC.

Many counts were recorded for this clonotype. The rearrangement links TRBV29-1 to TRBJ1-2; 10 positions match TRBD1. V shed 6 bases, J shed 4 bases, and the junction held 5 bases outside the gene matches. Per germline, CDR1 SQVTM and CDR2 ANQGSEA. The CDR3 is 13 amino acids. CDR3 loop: CSVRQGAGYGYTF. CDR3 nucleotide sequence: TGCAGCGTAAGACAGGGGGCGGGCTATGGCTACACCTTC.

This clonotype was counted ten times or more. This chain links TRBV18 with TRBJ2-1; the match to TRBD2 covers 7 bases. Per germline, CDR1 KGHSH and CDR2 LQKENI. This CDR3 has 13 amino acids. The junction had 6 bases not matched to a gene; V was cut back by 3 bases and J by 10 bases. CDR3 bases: TGTGCCAGCTCACCGAACTCCGGGGGGGAGCAGTTCTTC. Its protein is CASSPNSGGEQFF.

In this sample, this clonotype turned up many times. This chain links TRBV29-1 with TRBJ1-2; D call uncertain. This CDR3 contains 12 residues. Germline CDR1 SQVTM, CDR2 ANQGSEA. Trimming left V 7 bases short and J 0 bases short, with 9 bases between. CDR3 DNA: TGCAGCGCGGATACAGCTAACTATGGCTACACCTTC. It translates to CSADTANYGYTF.

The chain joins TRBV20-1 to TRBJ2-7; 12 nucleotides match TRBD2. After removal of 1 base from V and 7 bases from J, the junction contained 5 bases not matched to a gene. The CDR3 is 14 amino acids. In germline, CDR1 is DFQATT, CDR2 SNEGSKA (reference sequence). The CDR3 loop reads CSARGLAGVTEQYF. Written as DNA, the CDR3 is TGCAGTGCTAGAGGACTAGCGGGAGTTACGGAGCAGTACTTC.

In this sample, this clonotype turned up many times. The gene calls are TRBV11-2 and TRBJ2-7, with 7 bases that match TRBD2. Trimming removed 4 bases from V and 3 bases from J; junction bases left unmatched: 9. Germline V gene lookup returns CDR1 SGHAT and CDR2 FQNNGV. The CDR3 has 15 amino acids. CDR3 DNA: TGTGCCAGCAGCTACCAATCGGGACTAATCTACGAGCAGTACTTC. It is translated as CASSYQSGLIYEQYF.

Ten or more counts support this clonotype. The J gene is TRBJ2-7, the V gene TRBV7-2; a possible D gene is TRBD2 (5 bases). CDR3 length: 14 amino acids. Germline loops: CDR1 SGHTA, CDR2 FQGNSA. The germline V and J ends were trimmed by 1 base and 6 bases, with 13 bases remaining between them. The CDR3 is CASSLGRPPGEQYF. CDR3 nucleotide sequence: TGTGCCAGCAGCTTAGGGAGGCCCCCCGGCGAGCAGTACTTC.

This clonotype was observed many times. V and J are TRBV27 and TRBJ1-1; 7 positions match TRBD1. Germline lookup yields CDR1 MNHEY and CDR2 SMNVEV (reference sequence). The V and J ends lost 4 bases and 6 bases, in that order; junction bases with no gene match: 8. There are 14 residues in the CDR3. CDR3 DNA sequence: TGTGCCAGCAGTTCGAGGGGGCTAGTATCTGAAGCTTTCTTT. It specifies CASSSRGLVSEAFF.

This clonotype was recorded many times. CDR3 sequence reads: CSVEDLKGIQETQYF. In DNA form, the CDR3 reads TGCAGCGTTGAAGATCTTAAGGGGATTCAAGAGACCCAGTACTTC. V and J are TRBV29-1 and TRBJ2-5, with D maybe TRBD1 (5 bases). This CDR3 is built from 15 residues. Between the trimmed V and J ends, which lost 0 bases and 2 bases, there was a span of 13 bases. CDR1 SQVTM and CDR2 ANQGSEA come from the germline V gene.

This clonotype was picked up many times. The CDR3 is CASSRVLAGGQETQYF. In nucleotides, the CDR3 is TGTGCCAGCTCACGTGTCCTAGCGGGGGGCCAAGAGACCCAGTACTTC. The chain uses TRBV18 and TRBJ2-5, with 11 bases lining up with TRBD2. The CDR3 is 16 residues long. Germline assignment: CDR1 KGHSH and CDR2 LQKENI. The V and J ends lost 4 bases and 1 base, in that order; junction bases with no gene match: 5.

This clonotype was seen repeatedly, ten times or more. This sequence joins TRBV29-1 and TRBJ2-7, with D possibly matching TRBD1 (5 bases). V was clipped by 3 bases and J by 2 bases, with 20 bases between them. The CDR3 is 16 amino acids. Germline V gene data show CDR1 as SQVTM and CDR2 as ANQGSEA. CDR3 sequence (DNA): TGCAGCGTTGATTGGTGCAGGGCGCCCGTTACCTACGAGCAGTACTTC. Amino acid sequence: CSVDWCRAPVTYEQYF.

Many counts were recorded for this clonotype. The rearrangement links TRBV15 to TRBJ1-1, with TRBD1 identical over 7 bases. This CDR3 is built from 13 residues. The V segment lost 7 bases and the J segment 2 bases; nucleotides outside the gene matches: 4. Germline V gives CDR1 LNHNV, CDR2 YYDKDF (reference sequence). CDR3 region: CATIGTDNTEAFF. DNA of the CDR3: TGTGCCACCATCGGGACAGATAACACTGAAGCTTTCTTT.

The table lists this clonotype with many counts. CDR3 coding DNA: TGCAGTGCGGGGCAAACTGGCATTCGAGGCGAGCAGTACTTC. Its translation: CSAGQTGIRGEQYF. The gene calls are TRBV20-1 and TRBJ2-7; D is possibly TRBD1 (5 bases). The V end lost 6 bases, the J end lost 6 bases, and 21 bases lay between the germline ends. Per germline, CDR1 DFQATT and CDR2 SNEGSKA (reference sequence). The CDR3 loop spans 14 amino acids.

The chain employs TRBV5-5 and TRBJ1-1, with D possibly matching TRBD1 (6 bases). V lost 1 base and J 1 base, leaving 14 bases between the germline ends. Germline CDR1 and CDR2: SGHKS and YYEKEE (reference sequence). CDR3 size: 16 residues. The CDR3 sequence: CASSLSPRDTNTEAFF. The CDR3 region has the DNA TGTGCCAGCAGCTTGTCTCCCCGGGACACGAACACTGAAGCTTTCTTT.

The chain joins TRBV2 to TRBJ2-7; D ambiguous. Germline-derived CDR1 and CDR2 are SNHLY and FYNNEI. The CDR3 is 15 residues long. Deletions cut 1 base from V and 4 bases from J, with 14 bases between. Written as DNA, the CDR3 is TGTGCCAGCAGTGAAGATGGGGTCATCCTGTACGAGCAGTACTTC. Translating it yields CASSEDGVILYEQYF.

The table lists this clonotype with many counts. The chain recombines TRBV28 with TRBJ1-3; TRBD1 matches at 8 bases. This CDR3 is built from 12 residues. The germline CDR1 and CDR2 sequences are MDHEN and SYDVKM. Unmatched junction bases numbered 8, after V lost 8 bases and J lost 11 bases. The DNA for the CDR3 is TGTGCCAGCGGGCTTCCGGGACAGGCCATATATTTT. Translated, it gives CASGLPGQAIYF.

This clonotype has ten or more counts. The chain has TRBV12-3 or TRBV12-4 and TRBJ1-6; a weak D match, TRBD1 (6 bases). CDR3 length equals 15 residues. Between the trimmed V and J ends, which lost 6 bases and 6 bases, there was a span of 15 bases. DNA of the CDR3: TGTGCCAGCAGCCTCACACAGGGATCTAATTCACCCCTCCACTTT. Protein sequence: CASSLTQGSNSPLHF.

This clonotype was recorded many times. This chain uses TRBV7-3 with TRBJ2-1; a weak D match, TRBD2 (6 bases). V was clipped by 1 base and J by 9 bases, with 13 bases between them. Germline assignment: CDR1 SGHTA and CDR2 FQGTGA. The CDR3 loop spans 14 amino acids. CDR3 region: CASSLIPQEGEQFF. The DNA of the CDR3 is TGTGCCAGCAGCTTAATACCCCAGGAGGGTGAGCAGTTCTTC.

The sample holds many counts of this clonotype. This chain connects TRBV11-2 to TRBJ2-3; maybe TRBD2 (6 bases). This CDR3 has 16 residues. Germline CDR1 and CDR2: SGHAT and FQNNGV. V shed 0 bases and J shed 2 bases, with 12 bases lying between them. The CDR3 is CASSLDLAGLTDTQYF. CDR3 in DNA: TGTGCCAGCAGCTTAGATCTTGCGGGGCTCACAGATACGCAGTATTTT.

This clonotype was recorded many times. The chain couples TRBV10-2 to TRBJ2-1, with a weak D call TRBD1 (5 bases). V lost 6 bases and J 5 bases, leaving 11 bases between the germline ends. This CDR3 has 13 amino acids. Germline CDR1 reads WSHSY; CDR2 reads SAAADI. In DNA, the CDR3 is TGCGCCAGCAGGCTCGGCAGGGACAATGAGCAGTTCTTC. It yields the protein CASRLGRDNEQFF.

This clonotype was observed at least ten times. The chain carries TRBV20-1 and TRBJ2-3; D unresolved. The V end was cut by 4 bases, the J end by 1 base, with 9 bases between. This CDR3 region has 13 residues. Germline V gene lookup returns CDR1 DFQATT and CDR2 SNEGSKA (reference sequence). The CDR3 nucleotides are TGCAGTGCTACCTTTTCGGGCACAGATACGCAGTATTTT. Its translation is CSATFSGTDTQYF.

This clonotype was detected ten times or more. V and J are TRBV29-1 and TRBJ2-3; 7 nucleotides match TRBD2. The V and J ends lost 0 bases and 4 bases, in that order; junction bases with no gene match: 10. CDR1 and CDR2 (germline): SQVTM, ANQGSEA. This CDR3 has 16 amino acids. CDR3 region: CSVEDLGGVAADTQYF. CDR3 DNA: TGCAGCGTTGAAGACCTTGGGGGGGTTGCGGCAGATACGCAGTATTTT.

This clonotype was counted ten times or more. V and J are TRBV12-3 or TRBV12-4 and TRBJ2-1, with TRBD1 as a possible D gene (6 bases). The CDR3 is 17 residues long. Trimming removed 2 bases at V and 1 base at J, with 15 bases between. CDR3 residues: CASSLWWGRASYNEQFF. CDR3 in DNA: TGTGCCAGCAGTTTATGGTGGGGGCGGGCATCCTACAATGAGCAGTTCTTC.

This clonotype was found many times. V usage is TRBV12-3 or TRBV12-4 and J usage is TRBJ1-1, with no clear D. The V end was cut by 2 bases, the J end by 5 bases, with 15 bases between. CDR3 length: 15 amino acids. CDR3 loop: CASSLSPLPGTEAFF. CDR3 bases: TGTGCCAGCAGTTTAAGTCCTCTGCCGGGGACTGAAGCTTTCTTT.

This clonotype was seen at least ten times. DNA for the CDR3: TGCGCCAGCAGCCAGGACAGGGTGTTTGGAAACACCATATATTTT. It encodes CASSQDRVFGNTIYF. The chain employs TRBV4-1 and TRBJ1-3; 8 bases are shared with TRBD1. The length of the CDR3 is 15 residues. Germline loops: CDR1 MGHRA, CDR2 YSYEKL. The ends lost 3 bases at V and 3 bases at J; junction bases unmatched: 4.

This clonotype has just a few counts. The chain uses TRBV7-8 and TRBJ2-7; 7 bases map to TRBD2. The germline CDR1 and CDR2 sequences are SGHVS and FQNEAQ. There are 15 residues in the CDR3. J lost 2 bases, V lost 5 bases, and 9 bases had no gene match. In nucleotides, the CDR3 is TGTGCCAGCAGCCCCGGGGGGTCGGGTCCCTACGAGCAGTACTTC. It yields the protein CASSPGGSGPYEQYF.

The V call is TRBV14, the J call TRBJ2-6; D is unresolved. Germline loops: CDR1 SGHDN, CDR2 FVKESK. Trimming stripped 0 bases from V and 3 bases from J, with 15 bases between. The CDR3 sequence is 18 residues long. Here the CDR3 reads CASSQERLLIYGANVLTF. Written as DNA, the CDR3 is TGTGCCAGCAGCCAAGAGCGGCTACTAATCTATGGGGCCAACGTCCTGACTTTC.

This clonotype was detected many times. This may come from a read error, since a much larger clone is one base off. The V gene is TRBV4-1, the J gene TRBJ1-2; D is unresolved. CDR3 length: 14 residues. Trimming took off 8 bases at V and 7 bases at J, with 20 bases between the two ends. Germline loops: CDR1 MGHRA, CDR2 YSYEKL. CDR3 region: CASCPQERSAGYTF. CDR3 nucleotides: TGCGCCAGCTGCCCACAAGAAAGATCGGCTGGCTACACCTTC.

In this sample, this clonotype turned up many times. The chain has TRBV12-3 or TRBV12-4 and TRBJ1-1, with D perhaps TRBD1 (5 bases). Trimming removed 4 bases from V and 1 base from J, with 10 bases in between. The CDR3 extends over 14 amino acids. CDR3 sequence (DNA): TGTGCCAGCAGTTCAGACAGACCGAACACTGAAGCTTTCTTT. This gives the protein CASSSDRPNTEAFF.

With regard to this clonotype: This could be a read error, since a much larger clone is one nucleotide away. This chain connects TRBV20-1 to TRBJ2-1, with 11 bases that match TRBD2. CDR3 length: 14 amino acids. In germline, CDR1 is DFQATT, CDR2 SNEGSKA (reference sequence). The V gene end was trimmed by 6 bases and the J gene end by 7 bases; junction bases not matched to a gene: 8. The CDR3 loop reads CSAGGTSGSNEQFF. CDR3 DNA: TGCAGTGCGGGCGGGACTAGCGGCTCGAATGAGCAGTTCTTC.

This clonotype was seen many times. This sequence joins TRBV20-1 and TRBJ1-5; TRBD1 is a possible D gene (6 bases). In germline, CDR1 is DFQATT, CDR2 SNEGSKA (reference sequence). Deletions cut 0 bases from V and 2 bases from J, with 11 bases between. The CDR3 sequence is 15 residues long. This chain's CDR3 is CSARDYRVGNQPQHF. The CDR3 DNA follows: TGCAGTGCTAGAGATTACAGGGTTGGCAATCAGCCCCAGCATTTT.